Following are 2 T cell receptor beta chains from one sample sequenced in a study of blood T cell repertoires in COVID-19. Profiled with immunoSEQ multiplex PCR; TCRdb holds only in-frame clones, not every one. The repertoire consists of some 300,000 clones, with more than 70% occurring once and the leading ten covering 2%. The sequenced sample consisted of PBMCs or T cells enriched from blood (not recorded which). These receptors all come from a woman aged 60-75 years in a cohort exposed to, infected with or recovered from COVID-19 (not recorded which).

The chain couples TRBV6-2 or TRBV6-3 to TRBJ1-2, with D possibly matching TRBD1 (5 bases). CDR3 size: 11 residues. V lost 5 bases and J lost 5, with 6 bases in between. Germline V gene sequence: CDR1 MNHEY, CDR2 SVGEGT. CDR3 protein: CASSPGYGYTF. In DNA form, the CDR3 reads TGTGCCAGCAGTCCAGGGTATGGCTACACCTTC.

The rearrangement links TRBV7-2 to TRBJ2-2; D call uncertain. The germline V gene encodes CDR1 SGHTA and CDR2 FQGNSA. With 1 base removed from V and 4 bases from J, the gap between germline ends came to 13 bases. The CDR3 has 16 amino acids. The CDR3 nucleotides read TGTGCCAGCAGCTTAGGGTCCCTGGCTCGCACCGGGGAGCTGTTTTTT. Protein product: CASSLGSLARTGELFF.